The subject of this entry is one TCR beta chain. This CDR3 spans 16 amino acids. The germline V and J ends were trimmed by 1 base and 7 bases, with 20 bases remaining between them. CDR1 is SGHRS and CDR2 is YFSETQ in the germline V gene. These data belong to a study of blood T cell repertoires in COVID-19. Study summary: Material from acute and convalescent COVID-19 was sourced from the United States, Italy and Spain. T cells, B-cell-depleted T cells, or PBMCs supplied cDNA or gDNA.

Original processing notes: Amplification with reference gene primers provided the estimates of nucleated cell counts. Data came from immunoSEQ multiplex PCR; TCRdb stores just in-frame clones and leaves some out. V and J calls and clone size are copied from that table; D and trimming were computed from the DNA. In the table there are about 80,000 clones, 65% to 85% of which are singletons. The sequence was collected from an elderly woman with acute or convalescent COVID-19. The sequenced sample was peripheral blood. The V and J genes are TRBV5-1 and TRBJ1-1; a possible D gene is TRBD1 (5 bases). The DNA for the CDR3 is TGCGCCAGCAGCTTGAATCCAGTCTCAGGGTTCGGTGAAGCTTTCTTT. Its translation is CASSLNPVSGFGEAFF.